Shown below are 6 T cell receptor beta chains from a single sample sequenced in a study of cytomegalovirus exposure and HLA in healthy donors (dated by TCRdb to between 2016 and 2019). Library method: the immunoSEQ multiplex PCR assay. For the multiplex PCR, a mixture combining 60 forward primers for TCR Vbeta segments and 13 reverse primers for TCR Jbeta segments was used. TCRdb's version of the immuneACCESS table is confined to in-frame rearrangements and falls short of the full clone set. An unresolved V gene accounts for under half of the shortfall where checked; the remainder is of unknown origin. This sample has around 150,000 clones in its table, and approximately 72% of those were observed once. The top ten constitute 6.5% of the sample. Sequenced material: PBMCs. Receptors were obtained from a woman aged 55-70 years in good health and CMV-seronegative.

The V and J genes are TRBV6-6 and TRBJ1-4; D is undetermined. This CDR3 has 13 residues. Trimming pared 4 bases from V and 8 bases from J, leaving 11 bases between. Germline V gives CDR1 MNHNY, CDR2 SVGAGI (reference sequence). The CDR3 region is CASSLRRGEKLFF. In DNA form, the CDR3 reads TGTGCCAGCAGTTTGCGGAGAGGGGAAAAACTGTTTTTT.

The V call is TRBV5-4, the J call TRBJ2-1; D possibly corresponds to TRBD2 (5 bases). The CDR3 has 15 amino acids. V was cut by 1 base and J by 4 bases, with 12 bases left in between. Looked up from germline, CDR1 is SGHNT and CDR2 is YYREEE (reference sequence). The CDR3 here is CASSLKTGNYNEQFF. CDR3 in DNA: TGTGCCAGCAGCTTGAAGACCGGGAATTACAATGAGCAGTTCTTC.

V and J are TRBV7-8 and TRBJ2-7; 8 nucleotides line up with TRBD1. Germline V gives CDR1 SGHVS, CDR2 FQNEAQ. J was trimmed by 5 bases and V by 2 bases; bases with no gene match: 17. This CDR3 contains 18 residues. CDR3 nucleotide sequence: TGTGCCAGCAGCTTAAGGCGGACACGGCCCACAGGGGGGAACGAGCAGTACTTC. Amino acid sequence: CASSLRRTRPTGGNEQYF.

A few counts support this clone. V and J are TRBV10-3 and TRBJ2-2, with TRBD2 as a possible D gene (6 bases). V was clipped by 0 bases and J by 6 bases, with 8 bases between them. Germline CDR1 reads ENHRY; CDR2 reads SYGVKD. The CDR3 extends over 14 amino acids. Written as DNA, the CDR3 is TGTGCCATCAGTGAGTCCAGACTAGCCGGGGAGCTGTTTTTT. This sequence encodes CAISESRLAGELFF.

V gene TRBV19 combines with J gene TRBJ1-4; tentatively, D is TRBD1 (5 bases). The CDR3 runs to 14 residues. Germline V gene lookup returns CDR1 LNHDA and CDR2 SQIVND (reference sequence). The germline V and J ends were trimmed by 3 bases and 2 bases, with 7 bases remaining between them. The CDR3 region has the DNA TGTGCCAGTAGTATTGGGGGGACTAATGAAAAACTGTTTTTT. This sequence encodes CASSIGGTNEKLFF.

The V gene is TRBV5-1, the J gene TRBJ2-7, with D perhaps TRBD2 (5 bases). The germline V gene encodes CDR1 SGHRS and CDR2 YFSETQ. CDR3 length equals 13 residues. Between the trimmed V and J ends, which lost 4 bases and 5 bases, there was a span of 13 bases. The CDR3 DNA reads TGCGCCAGCAGCCCCACTAGTAACCACGAGCAGTACTTC. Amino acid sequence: CASSPTSNHEQYF.